A single sample gave rise to the 6 T cell receptor beta chains below, sequenced in a study of beta chain features in type 1 diabetes. All of the isolated RNA was reverse transcribed, so expressed TCRB transcripts were sequenced. Here immunoSEQ multiplex PCR was the method, and the copy in TCRdb shows in-frame clones only, minus some. The sample shows 200,000 to 250,000 clones, approximately 11% of them seen only once. Sequencing used central memory CD4+ T cells from blood. All receptors derive from a man between 18 and 35 years old in good health.

The gene calls are TRBV9 and TRBJ2-7; no clear D. Germline V gives CDR1 SGDLS, CDR2 YYNGEE. The CDR3 consists of 14 residues. Trimming pared 4 bases from V and 6 bases from J, leaving 17 bases between. In DNA, the CDR3 is TGTGCCAGCAGCCCCGCTGTCGCGAACAGCGAGCAGTACTTC. Translation: CASSPAVANSEQYF.

The CDR3 nucleotides are TGCGCCAGCGCTCCGGGGGACAGGGATTCCTACGAGCAGTACTTC. This encodes CASAPGDRDSYEQYF. V usage is TRBV5-1 and J usage is TRBJ2-7, with TRBD1 identical over 9 bases. This CDR3 contains 15 residues. V was clipped by 7 bases and J by 1 base; unmatched bases: 9. The germline CDR1 and CDR2 sequences are SGHRS and YFSETQ.

This clone was detected a few times. The gene calls are TRBV11-2 and TRBJ2-5; D perhaps matches TRBD1 (6 bases). The DNA end favors TRBJ2-7, so the J call may be wrong. The germline CDR1 and CDR2 sequences are SGHAT and FQNNGV. The CDR3 length is 15 residues. CDR3 in amino acids: CASSKRMAGAYEQYF. In nucleotides, the CDR3 is TGTGCCAGCAGCAAGAGGATGGCAGGGGCCTACGAGCAGTACTTC.

This clone has only a few counts. Given a far larger clone just one base away, this is likely a sequencing read error. This chain joins TRBV27 and TRBJ2-1, with TRBD2 as a possible D gene (6 bases). Germline loops: CDR1 MNHEY, CDR2 SMNVEV (reference sequence). This CDR3 region has 13 residues. CDR3 in DNA: TGTGCCAGCAGTTTGGACTACAACAATGAGCGGTTCTTC. Its translation: CASSLDYNNERFF.

A few counts support this clone. J is TRBJ2-2 and V is TRBV18; 7 bases are a match to TRBD2. CDR3 length: 15 amino acids. J gave up 1 base and V 6 bases, and 5 bases lay outside the gene matches. Germline CDR1 is KGHSH and CDR2 is LQKENI. CDR3 amino acids: CASSPSGQNTGELFF. CDR3 nucleotides: TGTGCCAGCTCCCCTAGCGGACAGAACACCGGGGAGCTGTTTTTT.

This clone appeared many times. The chain is built from TRBV28 and TRBJ2-1; 15 bases fit TRBD2. Germline V lookup: CDR1 MDHEN, CDR2 SYDVKM. V gave up 6 bases and J gave up 0 bases; unmatched junction bases: 6. The CDR3 runs 18 residues. The CDR3 spells CASSPGLAGGRSYNEQFF. CDR3 DNA sequence: TGTGCCAGCAGCCCGGGACTAGCGGGAGGCCGCTCCTACAATGAGCAGTTCTTC.